This passage covers 24 T cell receptor beta chains from one sample sequenced in a study of PD-1 blockade in classical Hodgkin lymphoma. With no exception, relapse followed autologous stem cell transplantation in all patients, and brentuximab vedotin exposure varied. Investigators isolated CD4+ T cells from thawed PBMCs through magnetic negative selection. Clones were read by immunoSEQ multiplex PCR, and TCRdb kept only the in-frame ones, dropping some. The sample carries thousands of clones, about 89% recorded once. The sequences come from CD4+ T cells from blood, collected at baseline. The receptors here all came from a human donor with classical Hodgkin lymphoma.

This chain links TRBV7-2 with TRBJ2-7, with 11 bases identical to TRBD1. Losses at the gene ends were 5 bases for V and 6 bases for J; bases not matched to a gene: 6. The CDR3 is 14 residues long. Germline lookup yields CDR1 SGHTA and CDR2 FQGNSA. CDR3 nucleotide sequence: TGTGCCAGCAGCCCCCGGACAGGGGGCGGCGAGCAGTACTTC. Translated, it gives CASSPRTGGGEQYF. The full variable domain, rest sourced from reference TRBV7-2 and TRBJ2-7, is GAGVSQSPSNKVTEKGKDVELRCDPISGHTALYWYRQSLGQGLEFLIYFQGNSAPDKSGLPSDRFSAERTGGSVSTLTIQRTQQEDSAVYLCASSPRTGGGEQYFGPGTRLTVT.

The V call is TRBV11-3, the J call TRBJ2-2; D gene unclear. The CDR3 has 13 residues. Germline V CDR1 and CDR2: SGHNT, YENEEA. Between the trimmed V and J ends, which lost 5 bases and 3 bases, there was a span of 7 bases. The CDR3 DNA reads as TGTGCCAGCAGCCCACAAGACACCGGGGAGCTGTTTTTT. Translated: CASSPQDTGELFF.

The J gene is TRBJ2-1, the V gene TRBV27, with D possibly being TRBD2 (6 bases). The germline V and J ends were trimmed by 2 bases and 2 bases, with 10 bases remaining between them. Germline V CDR1 and CDR2: MNHEY, SMNVEV (reference sequence). The CDR3 consists of 15 residues. The CDR3 spells CASSLKAGTYNEQFF. The CDR3, as DNA: TGTGCCAGCAGTTTAAAGGCGGGGACCTACAATGAGCAGTTCTTC.

The genes are TRBV12-5 and TRBJ2-7; no clear D. V lost 0 bases, J lost 3 bases, and 3 bases lay in between. The CDR3 runs to 12 residues. Germline-derived CDR1 and CDR2 are LGHNT and FRNRAP. The CDR3 DNA reads TGTGCTAGTGGTTTGGTTGGCTACGAGCAGTACTTC. This sequence encodes CASGLVGYEQYF. The whole variable domain, filled in from reference TRBV12-5 and TRBJ2-7, reads DARVTQTPRHKVTEMGQEVTMRCQPILGHNTVFWYRQTMMQGLELLAYFRNRAPLDDSGMPKDRFSAEMPDATLATLKIQPSEPRDSAVYFCASGLVGYEQYFGPGTRLTVT.

The chain carries TRBV6-6 and TRBJ2-5, with D possibly TRBD2 on 6 matching bases. CDR3 length: 13 residues. Deletions cut 4 bases from V and 4 bases from J, with 10 bases between. CDR1 is MNHNY, CDR2 SVGAGI, per germline (reference sequence). The CDR3 here is CASSWTKGETQYF. CDR3 sequence (DNA): TGTGCCAGCAGTTGGACTAAGGGAGAGACCCAGTACTTC.

This clone was counted a few times. CDR3 amino acids: CASSESGHGDPPYEQYF. The CDR3 DNA reads as TGTGCCAGCAGTGAATCAGGTCATGGGGACCCTCCCTACGAGCAGTACTTC. This rearrangement joins TRBV6-1 to TRBJ2-7; D possibly matches TRBD1 or TRBD2 (5 bases each). The CDR3 is 17 amino acids. V shed 2 bases and J shed 2 bases, with 19 bases lying between them. CDR1 and CDR2 (germline): MNHNS, SASEGT.

The V and J genes are TRBV14 and TRBJ2-7; D gene ambiguous. The CDR3 spans 11 residues. The germline V and J ends were trimmed by 3 bases and 0 bases, with 0 bases remaining between them. Germline CDR1 SGHDN, CDR2 FVKESK. The chain's CDR3 is CASSHSYEQYF. The CDR3 coding sequence is TGTGCCAGCAGCCACTCCTACGAGCAGTACTTC.

The CDR3 coding sequence is TGTGCCAGCAGTGGCCAAGAGACCCAGTACTTC. Amino acids: CASSGQETQYF. The chain joins TRBV6-6 to TRBJ2-5; no firm D call. Trimming stripped 5 bases from V and 1 base from J, with 2 bases between. Germline V gene data show CDR1 as MNHNY and CDR2 as SVGAGI (reference sequence). CDR3 length equals 11 residues.

This chain links TRBV7-9 with TRBJ2-7, with 16 bases fitting TRBD2. Germline CDR1 reads SEHNR; CDR2 reads FQNEAQ (reference sequence). The ends lost 3 bases at V and 1 base at J; junction bases unmatched: 9. The CDR3 is 19 residues long. The CDR3 loop is CASSLDRGLAGGQSYEQYF. Written as DNA, the CDR3 is TGTGCCAGCAGCTTGGACCGGGGACTAGCGGGAGGGCAATCCTACGAGCAGTACTTC.

The chain is built from TRBV5-6 and TRBJ1-1; D is ambiguous. Trimming stripped 5 bases from V and 6 bases from J, with 8 bases between. The CDR3 consists of 11 residues. Germline V gene sequence: CDR1 SGHDT, CDR2 YYEEEE. The CDR3 bases are TGTGCCAGCAGTGGTGACTCTGAAGCTTTCTTT. It translates to CASSGDSEAFF.

The genes are TRBV28 and TRBJ2-2; D is undetermined. The germline V gene has CDR1 MDHEN and CDR2 SYDVKM. The CDR3 is 14 amino acids. Trimming shortened V by 1 base and J by 6 bases, and 9 bases separated the two germline ends. CDR3 coding DNA: TGTGCCAGCAGTTTATATTCCCGGTCCGGGGAGCTGTTTTTT. Translating it yields CASSLYSRSGELFF.

The V and J genes are TRBV7-3 and TRBJ2-3, with D uncertain. V lost 2 bases and J lost 2, with 17 bases in between. This CDR3 is built from 17 residues. In germline, CDR1 is SGHTA, CDR2 FQGTGA. CDR3 region: CASSLGWTPFPTDTQYF. The CDR3 DNA sequence: TGTGCCAGCAGCTTAGGCTGGACCCCCTTTCCCACAGATACGCAGTATTTT.

This sequence joins TRBV5-1 and TRBJ1-1; D not certain. Per the germline V gene, CDR1 is SGHRS and CDR2 is YFSETQ. Trimming took off 2 bases at V and 4 bases at J, with 12 bases between the two ends. This CDR3 spans 14 amino acids. The CDR3, as DNA: TGCGCCAGCAGCTTCGACCGGAGTGGCACTGAAGCTTTCTTT. Its protein product is CASSFDRSGTEAFF.

V gene TRBV6-1 combines with J gene TRBJ1-2; no definite D call. This CDR3 region has 14 residues. Germline values: CDR1 MNHNS, CDR2 SASEGT. Trimming cost V 4 bases and J 4 bases, with 13 bases left between them. CDR3 in amino acids: CASSGHYLTYGYTF. The CDR3 region has the DNA TGTGCCAGCAGTGGACATTACCTTACCTATGGCTACACCTTC.

CDR3 DNA: TGTGCCACCCGTCGAGGGGGCAGGGACACTGAAGCTTTCTTT. This gives the protein CATRRGGRDTEAFF. The rearrangement joins TRBV15 to TRBJ1-1; the match to TRBD1 covers 7 bases. V lost 8 bases, J lost 3 bases, and 9 bases stayed unmatched. The germline CDR1 and CDR2 sequences are LNHNV and YYDKDF (reference sequence). The CDR3 has 14 amino acids.

The table lists this clone with a count of one. J is TRBJ2-1 and V is TRBV2, with 12 bases matching TRBD2. The CDR3 consists of 16 residues. Germline-derived CDR1 and CDR2 are SNHLY and FYNNEI. With 3 bases clipped from V and 4 bases from J, the junction kept 4 bases outside the gene matches. The CDR3 DNA reads TGTGCCAGCAGTGAGAAGACTAGCGGGGGATACAATGAGCAGTTCTTC. This gives the protein CASSEKTSGGYNEQFF.

The J gene is TRBJ2-5, the V gene TRBV6-5, with 11 bases fitting TRBD2. V was pared by 5 bases and J by 5 bases, with 7 bases of the junction left unmatched. Germline V lookup: CDR1 MNHEY, CDR2 SVGAGI. CDR3 length: 15 amino acids. CDR3 coding DNA: TGTGCCAGCAGTACCCCACTAGCGGGAGTGGAGACCCAGTACTTC. Translation: CASSTPLAGVETQYF.

The chain links TRBV6-5 to TRBJ1-1; TRBD1 is a possible D gene (6 bases). Germline lookup yields CDR1 MNHEY and CDR2 SVGAGI. The CDR3 runs 14 residues. V lost 5 bases and J lost 5, with 15 bases in between. The CDR3 here is CASSGGGRGTEAFF. The CDR3 DNA reads TGTGCCAGCAGTGGGGGGGGGCGCGGGACTGAAGCTTTCTTT.

The rearrangement uses TRBV5-4 and TRBJ2-5; 13 bases match TRBD2. J lost 4 bases, V lost 1 base, and 7 bases had no gene match. CDR1 and CDR2 from the germline V gene are SGHNT and YYREEE (reference sequence). The CDR3 loop spans 17 amino acids. The CDR3 is CASSLNGLAGDGETQYF. DNA of the CDR3: TGTGCCAGCAGCTTGAATGGACTAGCGGGAGATGGAGAGACCCAGTACTTC.

The gene calls are TRBV2 and TRBJ1-1; 9 bases match TRBD1. This CDR3 has 13 amino acids. Trimming cost V 11 bases and J 5 bases; bases outside gene matches: 9. CDR1 and CDR2 from the germline V gene are SNHLY and FYNNEI. In nucleotides, the CDR3 is TGTGCCTCAGCCGGGACAGGGACGACTGAAGCTTTCTTT. It codes for CASAGTGTTEAFF.

The chain recombines TRBV6-6 with TRBJ2-1; D is uncertain. From germline, CDR1 is MNHNY and CDR2 SVGAGI (reference sequence). The V and J ends lost 4 bases and 3 bases respectively, with 4 bases between them. The length of the CDR3 is 12 residues. The CDR3 region is CASSWIYNEQFF. DNA for the CDR3: TGTGCCAGCAGTTGGATCTACAATGAGCAGTTCTTC.

The CDR3: CASRRGEGDRDTEAFF. The CDR3 nucleotides read TGCGCCAGCCGCCGGGGTGAAGGGGATCGGGACACTGAAGCTTTCTTT. The chain is built from TRBV5-1 and TRBJ1-1, with TRBD1 as a possible D gene (5 bases). This CDR3 comprises 16 residues. V was trimmed by 7 bases and J by 3 bases, leaving 22 bases between them. Germline CDR1 and CDR2: SGHRS and YFSETQ.

The V and J genes are TRBV19 and TRBJ2-7; 10 bases agree with TRBD1. Trimming at V came to 5 bases and at J to 13 bases, leaving 14 bases not matched to a gene. This CDR3 spans 14 amino acids. Germline V gene sequence: CDR1 LNHDA, CDR2 SQIVND (reference sequence). CDR3 amino acids: CASSPPGTGAPAYF. The CDR3 DNA reads as TGTGCCAGTAGTCCGCCCGGGACAGGGGCGCCCGCTTACTTC. Based on the CDR3 plus reference TRBV19 and TRBJ2-7, the full variable domain is DGGITQSPKYLFRKEGQNVTLSCEQNLNHDAMYWYRQDPGQGLRLIYYSQIVNDFQKGDIAEGYSVSREKKESFPLTVTSAQKNPTAFYLCASSPPGTGAPAYFGPGTRLTVT.

CDR3 in amino acids: CASSDSSGGPADTQYF. The CDR3 coding sequence is TGTGCCAGCAGTGACTCGAGTGGGGGGCCGGCAGATACGCAGTATTTT. The V and J genes are TRBV6-4 and TRBJ2-3; either TRBD1 or TRBD2 may supply D (6 bases each). The ends were cut back, 0 bases at V and 4 bases at J, with 14 bases in the middle. Germline CDR1 MRHNA, CDR2 SNTAGT. The CDR3 is made up of 16 amino acids.